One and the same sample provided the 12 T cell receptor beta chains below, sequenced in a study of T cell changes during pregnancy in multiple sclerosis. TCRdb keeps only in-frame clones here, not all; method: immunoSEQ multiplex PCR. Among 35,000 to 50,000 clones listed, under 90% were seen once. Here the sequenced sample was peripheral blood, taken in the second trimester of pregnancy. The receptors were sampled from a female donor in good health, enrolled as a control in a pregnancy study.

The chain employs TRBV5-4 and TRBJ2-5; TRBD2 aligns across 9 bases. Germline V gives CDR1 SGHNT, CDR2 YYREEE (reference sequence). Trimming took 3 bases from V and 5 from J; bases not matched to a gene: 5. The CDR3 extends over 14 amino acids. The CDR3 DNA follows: TGTGCCAGCAGCTCGGCGGGGGGGCACGAGACCCAGTACTTC. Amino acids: CASSSAGGHETQYF.

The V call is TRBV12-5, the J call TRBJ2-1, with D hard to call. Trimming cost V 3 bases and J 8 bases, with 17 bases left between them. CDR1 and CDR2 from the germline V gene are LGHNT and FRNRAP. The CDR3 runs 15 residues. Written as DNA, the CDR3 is TGTGCTAGTGGTTTTGGCAGACTTTCTAAGGATGAGCAGTTCTTC. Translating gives CASGFGRLSKDEQFF.

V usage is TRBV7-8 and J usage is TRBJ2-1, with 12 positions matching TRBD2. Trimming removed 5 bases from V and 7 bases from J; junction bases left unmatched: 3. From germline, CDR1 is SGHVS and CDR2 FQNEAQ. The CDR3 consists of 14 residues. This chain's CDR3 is CASSLGLAGNEQFF. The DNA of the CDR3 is TGTGCCAGCAGCCTCGGACTAGCGGGAAATGAGCAGTTCTTC.

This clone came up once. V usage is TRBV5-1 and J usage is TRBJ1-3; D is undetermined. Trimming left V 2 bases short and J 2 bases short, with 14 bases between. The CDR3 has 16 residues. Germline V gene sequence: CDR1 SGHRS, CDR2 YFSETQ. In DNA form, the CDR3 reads TGCGCCAGCAGCTTAAACCAGGCCGGCGCTGGAAACACCATATATTTT. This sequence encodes CASSLNQAGAGNTIYF.

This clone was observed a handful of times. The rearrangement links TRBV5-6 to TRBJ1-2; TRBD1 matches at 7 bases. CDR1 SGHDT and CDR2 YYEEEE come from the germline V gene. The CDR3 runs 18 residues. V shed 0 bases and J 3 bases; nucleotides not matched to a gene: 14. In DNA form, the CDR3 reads TGTGCCAGCAGCTTGGCCGGGGAAGGACAGGAGGGCGACTATGGCTACACCTTC. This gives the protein CASSLAGEGQEGDYGYTF.

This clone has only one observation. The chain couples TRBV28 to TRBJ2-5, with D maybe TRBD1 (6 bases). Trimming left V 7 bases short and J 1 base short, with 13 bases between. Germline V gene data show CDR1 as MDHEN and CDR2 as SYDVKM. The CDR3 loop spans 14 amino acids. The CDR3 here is CASTWGQFQETQYF. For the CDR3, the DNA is TGTGCCAGCACCTGGGGACAATTCCAAGAGACCCAGTACTTC.

The CDR3: CAISENRGKNSPLHF. The CDR3 region has the DNA TGTGCCATCAGTGAAAACAGGGGGAAGAATTCACCCCTCCACTTT. This chain links TRBV10-3 with TRBJ1-6; 8 nucleotides line up with TRBD1. From germline, CDR1 is ENHRY and CDR2 SYGVKD. The junction had 5 bases not matched to a gene; V was cut back by 3 bases and J by 7 bases. The CDR3 covers 15 residues.

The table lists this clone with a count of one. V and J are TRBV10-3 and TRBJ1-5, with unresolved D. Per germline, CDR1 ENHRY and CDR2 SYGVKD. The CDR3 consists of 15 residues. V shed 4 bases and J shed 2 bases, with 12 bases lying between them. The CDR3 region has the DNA TGTGCCATCAGTGTCGGGGAGCTTGGCAATCAGCCCCAGCATTTT. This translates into CAISVGELGNQPQHF.

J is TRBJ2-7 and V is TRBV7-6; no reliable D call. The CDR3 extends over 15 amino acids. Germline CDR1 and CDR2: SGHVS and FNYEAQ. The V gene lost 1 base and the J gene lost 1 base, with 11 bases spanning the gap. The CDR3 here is CASSLEDTLSYEQYF. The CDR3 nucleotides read TGTGCCAGCAGCTTAGAAGACACTTTATCCTACGAGCAGTACTTC. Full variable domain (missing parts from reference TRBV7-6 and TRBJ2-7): GAGVSQSPRYKVTKRGQDVALRCDPISGHVSLYWYRQALGQGPEFLTYFNYEAQQDKSGLPNDRFSAERPEGSISTLTIQRTEQRDSAMYRCASSLEDTLSYEQYFGPGTRLTVT.

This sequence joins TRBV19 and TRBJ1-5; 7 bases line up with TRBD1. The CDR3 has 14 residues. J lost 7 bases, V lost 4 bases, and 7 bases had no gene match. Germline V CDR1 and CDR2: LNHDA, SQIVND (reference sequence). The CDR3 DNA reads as TGTGCCAGTAGTAAGGGCAGGGGGGTGCAGCCCCAGCATTTT. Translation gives CASSKGRGVQPQHF.

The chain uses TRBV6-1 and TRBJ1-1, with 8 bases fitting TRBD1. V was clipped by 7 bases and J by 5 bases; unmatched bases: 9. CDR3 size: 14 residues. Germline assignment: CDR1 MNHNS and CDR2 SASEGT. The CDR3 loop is CASKPGQAPTEAFF. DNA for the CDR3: TGTGCCAGCAAACCGGGACAGGCGCCTACTGAAGCTTTCTTT.

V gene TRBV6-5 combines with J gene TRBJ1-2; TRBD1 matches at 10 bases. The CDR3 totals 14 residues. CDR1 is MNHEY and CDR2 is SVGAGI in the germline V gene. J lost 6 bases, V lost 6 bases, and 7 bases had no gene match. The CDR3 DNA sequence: TGTGCCAGCAGATACCTGGACAGGGGGAATGGCTACACCTTC. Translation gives CASRYLDRGNGYTF.